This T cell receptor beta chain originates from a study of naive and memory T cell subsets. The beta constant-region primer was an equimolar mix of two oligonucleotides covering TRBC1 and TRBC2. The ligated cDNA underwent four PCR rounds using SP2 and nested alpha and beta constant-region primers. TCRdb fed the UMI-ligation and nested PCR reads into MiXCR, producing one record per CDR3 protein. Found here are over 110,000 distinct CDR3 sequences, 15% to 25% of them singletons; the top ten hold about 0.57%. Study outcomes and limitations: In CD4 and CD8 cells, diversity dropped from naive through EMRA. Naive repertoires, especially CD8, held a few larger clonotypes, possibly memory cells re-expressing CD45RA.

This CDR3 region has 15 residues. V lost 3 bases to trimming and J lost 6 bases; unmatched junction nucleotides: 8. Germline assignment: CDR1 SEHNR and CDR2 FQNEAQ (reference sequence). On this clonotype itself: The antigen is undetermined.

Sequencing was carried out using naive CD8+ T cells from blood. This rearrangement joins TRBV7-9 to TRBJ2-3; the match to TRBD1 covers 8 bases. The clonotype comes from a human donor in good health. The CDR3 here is CASSFAQGAQDTQYF. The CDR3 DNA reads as TGTGCCAGCAGCTTTGCGCAGGGGGCTCAGGATACGCAGTATTTT.